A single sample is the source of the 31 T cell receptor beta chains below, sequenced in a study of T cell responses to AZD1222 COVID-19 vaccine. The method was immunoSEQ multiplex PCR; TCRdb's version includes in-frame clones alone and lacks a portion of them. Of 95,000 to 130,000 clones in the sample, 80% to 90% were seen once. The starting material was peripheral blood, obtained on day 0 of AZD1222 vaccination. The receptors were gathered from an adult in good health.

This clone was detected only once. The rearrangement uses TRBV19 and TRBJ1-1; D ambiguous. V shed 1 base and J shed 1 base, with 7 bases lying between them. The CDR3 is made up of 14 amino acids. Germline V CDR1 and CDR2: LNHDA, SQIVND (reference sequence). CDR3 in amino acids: CASSIGLQNTEAFF. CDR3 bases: TGTGCCAGTAGTATAGGGCTTCAGAACACTGAAGCTTTCTTT.

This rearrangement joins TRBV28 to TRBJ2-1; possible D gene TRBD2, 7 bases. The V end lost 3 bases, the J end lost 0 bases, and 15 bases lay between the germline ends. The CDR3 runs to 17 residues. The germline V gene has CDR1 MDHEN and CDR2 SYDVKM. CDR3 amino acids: CASSLRGRGTSYNEQFF. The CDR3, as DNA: TGTGCCAGCAGTTTGCGTGGGAGGGGGACCTCCTACAATGAGCAGTTCTTC.

The CDR3 sequence is CASSLRRDRGNEQFF. The CDR3 DNA follows: TGTGCCAGCAGCTTAAGAAGAGACCGGGGCAATGAGCAGTTCTTC. The chain joins TRBV7-8 to TRBJ2-1, with TRBD2 as a possible D gene (5 bases). Germline V CDR1 and CDR2: SGHVS, FQNEAQ. Deletions cut 2 bases from V and 6 bases from J, with 14 bases between. This CDR3 region has 15 residues.

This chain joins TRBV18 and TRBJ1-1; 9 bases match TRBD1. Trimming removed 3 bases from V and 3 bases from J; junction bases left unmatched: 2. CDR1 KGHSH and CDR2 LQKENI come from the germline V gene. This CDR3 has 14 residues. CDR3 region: CASSPRTGDTEAFF. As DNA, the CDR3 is TGTGCCAGCTCACCGCGGACAGGGGACACTGAAGCTTTCTTT.

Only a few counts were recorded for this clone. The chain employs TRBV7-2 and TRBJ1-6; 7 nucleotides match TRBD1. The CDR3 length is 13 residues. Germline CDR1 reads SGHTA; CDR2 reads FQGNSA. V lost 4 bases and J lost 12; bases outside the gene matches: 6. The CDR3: CASSSQDRQPLHF. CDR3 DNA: TGTGCCAGCAGCTCCCAGGACAGGCAACCCCTCCACTTT.

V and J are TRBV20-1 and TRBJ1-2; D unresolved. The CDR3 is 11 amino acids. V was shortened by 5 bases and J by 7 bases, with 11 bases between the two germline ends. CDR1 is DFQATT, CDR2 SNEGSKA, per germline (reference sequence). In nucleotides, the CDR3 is TGCAGTGCTCAAGCTCTTCCTGGCTACACCTTC. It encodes CSAQALPGYTF.

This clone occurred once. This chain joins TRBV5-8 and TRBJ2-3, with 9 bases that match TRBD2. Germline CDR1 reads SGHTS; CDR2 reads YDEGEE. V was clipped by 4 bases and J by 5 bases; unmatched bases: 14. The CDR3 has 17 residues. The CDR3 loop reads CASSATTGSGGLDTQYF. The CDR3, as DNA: TGTGCCAGCAGCGCTACCACGGGTAGCGGGGGATTAGATACGCAGTATTTT.

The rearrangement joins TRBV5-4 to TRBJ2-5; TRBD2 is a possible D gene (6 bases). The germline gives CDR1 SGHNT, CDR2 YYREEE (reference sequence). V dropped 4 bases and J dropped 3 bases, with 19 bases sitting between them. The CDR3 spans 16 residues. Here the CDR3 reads CASSPGGASGEETQYF. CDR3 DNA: TGTGCCAGCAGCCCCGGCGGGGCTAGTGGGGAAGAGACCCAGTACTTC.

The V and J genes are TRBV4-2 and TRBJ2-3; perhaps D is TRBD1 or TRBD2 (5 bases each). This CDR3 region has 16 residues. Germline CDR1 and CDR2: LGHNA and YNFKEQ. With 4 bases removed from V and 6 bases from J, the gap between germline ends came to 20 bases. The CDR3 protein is CASSPLEGTPRDTQYF. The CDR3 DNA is TGTGCCAGCAGCCCTCTAGAGGGGACCCCAAGGGATACGCAGTATTTT.

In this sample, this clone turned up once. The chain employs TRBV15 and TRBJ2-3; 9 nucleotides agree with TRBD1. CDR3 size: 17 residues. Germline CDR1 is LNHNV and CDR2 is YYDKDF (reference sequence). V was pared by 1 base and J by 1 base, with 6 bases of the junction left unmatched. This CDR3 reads CATSRGTGASGTDTQYF. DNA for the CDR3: TGTGCCACCAGCAGAGGGACAGGGGCGAGCGGCACAGATACGCAGTATTTT.

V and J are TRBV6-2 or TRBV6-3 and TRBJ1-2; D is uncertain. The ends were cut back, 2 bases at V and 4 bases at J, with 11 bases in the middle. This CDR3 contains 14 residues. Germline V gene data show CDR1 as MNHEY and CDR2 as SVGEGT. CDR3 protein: CASSYRTDLYGYTF. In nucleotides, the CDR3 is TGTGCCAGCAGTTACCGGACTGACCTCTATGGCTACACCTTC.

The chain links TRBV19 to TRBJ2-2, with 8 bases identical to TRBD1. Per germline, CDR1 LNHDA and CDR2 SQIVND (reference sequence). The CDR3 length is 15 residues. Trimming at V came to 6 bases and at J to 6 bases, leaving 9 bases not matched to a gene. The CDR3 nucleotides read TGTGCCAGTAGCGCCTTGGACAGGGTGGCCGGGGAGCTGTTTTTT. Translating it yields CASSALDRVAGELFF. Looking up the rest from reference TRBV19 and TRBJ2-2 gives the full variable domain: DGGITQSPKYLFRKEGQNVTLSCEQNLNHDAMYWYRQDPGQGLRLIYYSQIVNDFQKGDIAEGYSVSREKKESFPLTVTSAQKNPTAFYLCASSALDRVAGELFFGEGSRLTVL.

The CDR3 DNA is TGTGCCAGCAGCTTCTCAGGGAGTACTGAAGCTTTCTTT. Translation: CASSFSGSTEAFF. The gene calls are TRBV7-9 and TRBJ1-1; a possible D gene is TRBD1 (5 bases). Germline V gene lookup returns CDR1 SEHNR and CDR2 FQNEAQ (reference sequence). V was cut by 3 bases and J by 5 bases, with 10 bases left in between. The CDR3 is made up of 13 amino acids.

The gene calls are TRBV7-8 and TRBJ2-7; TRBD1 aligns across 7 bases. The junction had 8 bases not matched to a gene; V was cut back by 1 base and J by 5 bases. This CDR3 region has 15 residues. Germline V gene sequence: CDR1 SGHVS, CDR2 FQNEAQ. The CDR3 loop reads CASSLGQGGVHEQYF. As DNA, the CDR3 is TGTGCCAGCAGCTTAGGCCAAGGGGGCGTACACGAGCAGTACTTC.

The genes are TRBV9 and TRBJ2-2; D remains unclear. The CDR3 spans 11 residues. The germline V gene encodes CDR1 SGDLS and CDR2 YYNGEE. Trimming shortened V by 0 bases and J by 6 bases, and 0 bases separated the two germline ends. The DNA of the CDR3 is TGTGCCAGCAGCGTAGCCGGGGAGCTGTTTTTT. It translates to CASSVAGELFF.

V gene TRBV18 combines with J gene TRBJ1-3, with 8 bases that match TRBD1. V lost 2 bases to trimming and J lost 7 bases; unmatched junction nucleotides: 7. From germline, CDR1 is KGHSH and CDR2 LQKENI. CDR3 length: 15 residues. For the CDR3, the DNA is TGTGCCAGCTCACCAGACGGACAGGGATGGAACACCATATATTTT. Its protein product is CASSPDGQGWNTIYF.

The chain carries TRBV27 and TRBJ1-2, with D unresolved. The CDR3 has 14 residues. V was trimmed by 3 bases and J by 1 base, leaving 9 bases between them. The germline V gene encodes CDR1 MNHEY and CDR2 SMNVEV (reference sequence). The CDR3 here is CASSFSADNYGYTF. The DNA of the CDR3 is TGTGCCAGCAGTTTCTCGGCCGATAACTATGGCTACACCTTC.

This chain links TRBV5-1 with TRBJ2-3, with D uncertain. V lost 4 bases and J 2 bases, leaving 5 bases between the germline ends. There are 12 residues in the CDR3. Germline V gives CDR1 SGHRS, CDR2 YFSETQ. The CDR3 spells CASSPPTDTQYF. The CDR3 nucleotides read TGCGCCAGCAGCCCCCCCACAGATACGCAGTATTTT.

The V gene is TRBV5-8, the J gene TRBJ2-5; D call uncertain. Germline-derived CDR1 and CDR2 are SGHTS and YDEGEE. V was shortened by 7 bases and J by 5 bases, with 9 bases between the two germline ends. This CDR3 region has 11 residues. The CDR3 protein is CASPRWETQYF. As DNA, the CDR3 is TGTGCCAGCCCCCGCTGGGAGACCCAGTACTTC.

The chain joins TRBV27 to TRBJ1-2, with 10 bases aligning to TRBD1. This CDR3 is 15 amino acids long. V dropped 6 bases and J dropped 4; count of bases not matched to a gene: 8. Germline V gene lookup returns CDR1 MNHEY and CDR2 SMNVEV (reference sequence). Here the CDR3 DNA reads TGTGCCAGCAGGCCCGGGGACAGGGGAGGCTATGGCTACACCTTC. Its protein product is CASRPGDRGGYGYTF.

The CDR3 bases are TGTGCCAGCAGCCAGGTAAACACAGATACGCAGTATTTT. It specifies CASSQVNTDTQYF. The V gene is TRBV3-1 (or the pseudogene TRBV3-2), the J gene TRBJ2-3; no definite D call. This CDR3 has 13 amino acids. Per germline, CDR1 LGHDT and CDR2 YNNKEL (reference sequence). V lost 3 bases, J lost 2 bases, and 6 bases lay in between.

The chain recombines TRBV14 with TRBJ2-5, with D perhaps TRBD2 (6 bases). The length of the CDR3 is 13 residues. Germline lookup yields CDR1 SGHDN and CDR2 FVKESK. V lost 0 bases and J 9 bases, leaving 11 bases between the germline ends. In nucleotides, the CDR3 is TGTGCCAGCAGCCAAGACTCGTGGGGGGCCCAGTACTTC. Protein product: CASSQDSWGAQYF. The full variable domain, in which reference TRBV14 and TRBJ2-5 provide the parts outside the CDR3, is EAGVTQFPSHSVIEKGQTVTLRCDPISGHDNLYWYRRVMGKEIKFLLHFVKESKQDESGMPNNRFLAERTGGTYSTLKVQPAELEDSGVYFCASSQDSWGAQYFGPGTRLLVL.

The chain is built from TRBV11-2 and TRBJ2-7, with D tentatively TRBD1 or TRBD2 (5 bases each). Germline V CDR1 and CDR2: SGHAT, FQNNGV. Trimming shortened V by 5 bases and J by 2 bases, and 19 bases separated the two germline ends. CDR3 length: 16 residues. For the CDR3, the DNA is TGTGCCAGCAGCCCATCTCAGGGACGGAATACCTACGAGCAGTACTTC. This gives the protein CASSPSQGRNTYEQYF.

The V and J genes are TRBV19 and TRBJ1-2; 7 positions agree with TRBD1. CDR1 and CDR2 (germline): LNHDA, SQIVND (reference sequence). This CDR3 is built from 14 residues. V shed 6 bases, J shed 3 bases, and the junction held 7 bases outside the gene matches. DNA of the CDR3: TGTGCCAGTAGCCCCGGGACAGTATACTATGGCTACACCTTC. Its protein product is CASSPGTVYYGYTF.

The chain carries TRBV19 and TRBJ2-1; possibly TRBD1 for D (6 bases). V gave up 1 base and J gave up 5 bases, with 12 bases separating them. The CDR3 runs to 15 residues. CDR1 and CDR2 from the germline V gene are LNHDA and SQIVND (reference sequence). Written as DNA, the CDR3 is TGTGCCAGTAGTATAGGGCTAGCAGGGGACAATGAGCAGTTCTTC. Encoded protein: CASSIGLAGDNEQFF.

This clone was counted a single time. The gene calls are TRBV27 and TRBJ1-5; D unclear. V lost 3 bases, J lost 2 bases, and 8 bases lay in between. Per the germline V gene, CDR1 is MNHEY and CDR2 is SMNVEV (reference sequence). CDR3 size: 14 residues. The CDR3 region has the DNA TGTGCCAGCAGTTTCACGGGCGGCAATCAGCCCCAGCATTTT. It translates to CASSFTGGNQPQHF.

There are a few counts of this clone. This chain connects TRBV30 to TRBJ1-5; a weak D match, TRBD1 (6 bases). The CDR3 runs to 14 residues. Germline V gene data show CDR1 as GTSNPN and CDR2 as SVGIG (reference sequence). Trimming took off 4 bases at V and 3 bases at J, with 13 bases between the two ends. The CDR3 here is CAWTVGGLNQPQHF. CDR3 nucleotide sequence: TGTGCCTGGACCGTCGGGGGGCTCAATCAGCCCCAGCATTTT.

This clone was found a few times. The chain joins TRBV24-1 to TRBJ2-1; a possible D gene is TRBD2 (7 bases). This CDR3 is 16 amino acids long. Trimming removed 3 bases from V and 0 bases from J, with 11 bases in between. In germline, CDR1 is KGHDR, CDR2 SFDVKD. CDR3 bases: TGTGCCACCAGTGATCCCGGGGGGCGCTCCTACAATGAGCAGTTCTTC. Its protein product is CATSDPGGRSYNEQFF.

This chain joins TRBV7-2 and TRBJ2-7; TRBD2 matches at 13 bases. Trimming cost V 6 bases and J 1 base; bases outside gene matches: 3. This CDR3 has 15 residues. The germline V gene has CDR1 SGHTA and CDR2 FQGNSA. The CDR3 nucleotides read TGTGCCAGCAGTCGGACTAGCGGGGGTTCCTACGAGCAGTACTTC. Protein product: CASSRTSGGSYEQYF.

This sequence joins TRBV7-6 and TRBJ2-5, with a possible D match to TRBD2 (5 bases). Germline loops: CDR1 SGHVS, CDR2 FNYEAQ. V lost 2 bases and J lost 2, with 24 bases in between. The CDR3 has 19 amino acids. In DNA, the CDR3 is TGTGCCAGCAGCTTACTCGAGGGATTGGTATACGGGGTGCAAGAGACCCAGTACTTC. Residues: CASSLLEGLVYGVQETQYF.

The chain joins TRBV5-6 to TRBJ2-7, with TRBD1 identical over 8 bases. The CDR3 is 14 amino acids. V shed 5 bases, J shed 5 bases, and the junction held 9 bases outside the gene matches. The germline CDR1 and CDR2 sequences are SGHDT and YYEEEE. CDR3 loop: CASREQGQGNEQYF. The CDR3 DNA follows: TGTGCCAGCAGGGAACAAGGACAGGGCAACGAGCAGTACTTC.